Each of the 10 T cell receptor beta chains below was sequenced from the same sample in a study of T cell responses to AZD1222 COVID-19 vaccine. Clones were read by immunoSEQ multiplex PCR, and TCRdb kept only the in-frame ones, dropping some. The table shows more than 75,000 clones, with approximately 87% occurring only once. Sequenced material: peripheral blood, taken on day 0 of AZD1222 vaccination. These receptors were obtained from an adult in good health.

V and J are TRBV5-6 and TRBJ1-5; D is possibly TRBD1 (6 bases). V was pared by 0 bases and J by 2 bases, with 21 bases between. CDR1 and CDR2 from the germline V gene are SGHDT and YYEEEE. There are 19 residues in the CDR3. The CDR3 region is CASSLGIRGGYMGNQPQHF. The CDR3 DNA follows: TGTGCCAGCAGCTTGGGGATCAGGGGTGGGTATATGGGCAATCAGCCCCAGCATTTT. The full variable domain, with the rest looked up from reference TRBV5-6 and TRBJ1-5, is DAGVTQSPTHLIKTRGQQVTLRCSPKSGHDTVSWYQQALGQGPQFIFQYYEEEERQRGNFPDRFSGHQFPNYSSELNVNALLLGDSALYLCASSLGIRGGYMGNQPQHFGDGTRLSIL.

The V gene is TRBV5-6, the J gene TRBJ2-1; TRBD2 aligns across 11 bases. J was trimmed by 9 bases and V by 4 bases; bases with no gene match: 12. Germline CDR1 SGHDT, CDR2 YYEEEE. CDR3 size: 16 residues. In nucleotides, the CDR3 is TGTGCCAGCAGCACCTTAGCGGGAGGGGAGAACATTGAGCAGTTCTTC. Its translation is CASSTLAGGENIEQFF.

The chain joins TRBV7-2 to TRBJ1-5; 11 bases are a match to TRBD1. Germline trimming cut 5 bases from V and 6 bases from J; bases unmatched to any gene: 3. Germline values: CDR1 SGHTA, CDR2 FQGNSA. This CDR3 spans 14 amino acids. The CDR3 sequence is CASSRTGGIQPQHF. The CDR3 DNA sequence: TGTGCCAGCAGCCGGACAGGGGGCATTCAGCCCCAGCATTTT.

The chain combines TRBV12-3 or TRBV12-4 with TRBJ2-1; tentative D call: TRBD2 (6 bases). The germline V and J ends were trimmed by 10 bases and 1 base, with 11 bases remaining between them. There are 13 residues in the CDR3. The DNA for the CDR3 is TGTGCCATCCTTAGCGGATCCTACAATGAGCAGTTCTTC. Translated, it gives CAILSGSYNEQFF.

This clone is a singleton in its sample. The chain combines TRBV10-3 with TRBJ2-3; a weak D match, TRBD2 (6 bases). CDR1 is ENHRY and CDR2 is SYGVKD in the germline V gene. The CDR3 runs to 15 residues. In nucleotides, the CDR3 is TGTGCGACATCCTCACTAGCAGGAAGCACAGATACGCAGTATTTT. This translates into CATSSLAGSTDTQYF.

V usage is TRBV3-1 (or the pseudogene TRBV3-2) and J usage is TRBJ2-2; D ambiguous. The CDR3 is made up of 14 amino acids. Trimming removed 1 base from V and 1 base from J, with 4 bases in between. CDR1 and CDR2 (germline): LGHDT, YNNKEL (reference sequence). The CDR3 here is CASSQVRNTGELFF. CDR3 DNA: TGTGCCAGCAGCCAAGTCCGGAACACCGGGGAGCTGTTTTTT.

Comment on this clone: The sample contains more than one DNA sequence encoding this CDR3. The J gene is TRBJ1-3, the V gene TRBV7-2; no reliable D call. The CDR3 extends over 13 amino acids. V lost 1 base to trimming and J lost 1 base, with 2 bases between them. Germline-derived CDR1 and CDR2 are SGHTA and FQGNSA. The CDR3 spells CASSLGSGNTIYF. In nucleotides, the CDR3 is TGTGCCAGCAGCTTAGGGTCTGGAAACACCATATATTTT.

The chain is built from TRBV3-1 (or the pseudogene TRBV3-2) and TRBJ2-7, with D possibly TRBD1 on 5 matching bases. The germline V gene encodes CDR1 LGHDT and CDR2 YNNKEL (reference sequence). Trimming cost V 1 base and J 1 base, with 8 bases left between them. This CDR3 region has 14 residues. As DNA, the CDR3 is TGTGCCAGCAGCCAAGGGCACAGGTCCTACGAGCAGTACTTC. Encoded protein: CASSQGHRSYEQYF.

V is TRBV2 and J is TRBJ2-7; D gene unclear. The V end lost 1 base, the J end lost 2 bases, and 6 bases lay between the germline ends. This CDR3 spans 13 amino acids. Germline-derived CDR1 and CDR2 are SNHLY and FYNNEI. The CDR3 DNA sequence: TGTGCCAGCAGTGAAGGCCTTGCCTACGAGCAGTACTTC. As protein: CASSEGLAYEQYF.

This clone has only a few counts. The chain combines TRBV5-5 with TRBJ1-1; D gene uncertain. The germline CDR1 and CDR2 sequences are SGHKS and YYEKEE (reference sequence). The V and J ends lost 4 bases and 11 bases respectively, with 18 bases between them. This CDR3 is built from 13 residues. The CDR3: CASSVLTGQDAFF. The CDR3 DNA is TGTGCCAGCAGCGTATTGACTGGGCAGGACGCTTTCTTT.